This T cell receptor (beta chain) derives from a study of T-cell memory formation after mild COVID-19. Study-wide findings and caveats: Most CD4+ clones that shrank were in CM and EM, while CD8+ ones turned up in EMRA. Clonal second-wave expansions that peaked on day 37 had unconfirmed SARS-CoV-2 specificity. Memory from before infection featured some responding clones, which suggests cross-reactive memory joined.

Comment on this clonotype: The antigen is not known.

Constant-segment-primed 5'RACE gave TCR alpha and TCR beta cDNA libraries with sample barcodes and UMIs. TCRdb re-analysed the 5' RACE reads in MiXCR, keeping a single row per CDR3 protein. The sample lists approximately 150,000 distinct CDR3 sequences, 10% to 15% occurring once. The CDR3 is 11 amino acids. Trimming shortened V by 6 bases and J by 4 bases, and 9 bases separated the two germline ends. The germline V gene has CDR1 DFQATT and CDR2 SNEGSKA (reference sequence). The receptor was isolated from a man between 18 and 35 years old who had mild COVID-19 (a few samples of this study predate the infection). Cell type and time point are not known. This chain links TRBV20-1 with TRBJ1-1; D not resolved. The sample consisted of PBMCs or a T cell subset sorted from them (not recorded which). The CDR3 region is CSARYGTEAFF. CDR3 DNA sequence: TGCAGTGCCCGCTACGGCACTGAAGCTTTCTTT.